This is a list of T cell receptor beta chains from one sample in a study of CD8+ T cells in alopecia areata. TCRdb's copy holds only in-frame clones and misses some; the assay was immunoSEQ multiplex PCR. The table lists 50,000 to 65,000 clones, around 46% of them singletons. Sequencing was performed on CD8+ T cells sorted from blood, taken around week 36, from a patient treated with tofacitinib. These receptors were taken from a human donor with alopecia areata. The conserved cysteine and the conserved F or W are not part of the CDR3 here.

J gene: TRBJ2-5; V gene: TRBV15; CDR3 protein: ATGGAAETQY
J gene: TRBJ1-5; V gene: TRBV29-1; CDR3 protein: SVGLGWGADQPQH
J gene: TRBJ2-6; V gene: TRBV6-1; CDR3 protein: ASSVWAAPGANVLT
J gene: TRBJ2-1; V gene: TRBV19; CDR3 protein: ASRGGYNEQF
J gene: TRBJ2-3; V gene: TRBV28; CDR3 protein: ATDTQY
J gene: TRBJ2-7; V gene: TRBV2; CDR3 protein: ASRRTGAYEQY
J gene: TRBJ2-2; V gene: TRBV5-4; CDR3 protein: ASSQDWEQSTGELF
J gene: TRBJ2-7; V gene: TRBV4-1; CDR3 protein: ASSQGVQAREQY
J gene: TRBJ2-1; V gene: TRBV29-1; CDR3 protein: SVRGLADLNEQF
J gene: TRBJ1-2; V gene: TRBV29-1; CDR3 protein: SVVGREVHGYT
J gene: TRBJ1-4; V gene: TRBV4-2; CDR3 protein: ASSLGTGGDEKLF
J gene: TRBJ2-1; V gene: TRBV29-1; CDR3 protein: SVEGWTSGNEQF
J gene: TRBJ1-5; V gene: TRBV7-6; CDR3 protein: ASSLGDAGQPQH
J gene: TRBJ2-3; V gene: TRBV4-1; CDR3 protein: ASSQEGGGRATDTQY
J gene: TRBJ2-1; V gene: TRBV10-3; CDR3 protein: AISETDYNEQF
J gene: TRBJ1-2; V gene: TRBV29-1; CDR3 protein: SVVFQGANYGYT
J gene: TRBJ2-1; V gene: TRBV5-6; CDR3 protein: ASSLLGGGGYNEQF
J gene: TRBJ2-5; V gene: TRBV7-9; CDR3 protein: ASSPRVADQETQY
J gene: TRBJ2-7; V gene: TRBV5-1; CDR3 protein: ASSRPSGPREQY
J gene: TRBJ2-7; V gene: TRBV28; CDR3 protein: ASSFLRDYEQY
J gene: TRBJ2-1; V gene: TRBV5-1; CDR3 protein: ASSQDRGRALNEQF
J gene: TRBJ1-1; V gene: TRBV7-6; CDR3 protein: ASSPTGTEAF
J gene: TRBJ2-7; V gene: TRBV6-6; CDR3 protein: ASRPGQGWYEQY
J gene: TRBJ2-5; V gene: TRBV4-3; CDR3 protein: ASSQSGAQY
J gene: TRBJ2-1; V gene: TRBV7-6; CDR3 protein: ASSLLAGRLDDEQF
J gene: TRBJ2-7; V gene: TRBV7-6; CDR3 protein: ASSWAGDEQY